These T cell receptor beta chains were read from a single sample in a study of blood T cell repertoires in COVID-19. This table comes from immunoSEQ multiplex PCR, and its TCRdb copy is limited to in-frame clones, with some not included. The sample consists of under 65,000 clones, 90% to 95% of them appearing once. The sequencing sample was made of peripheral blood. The receptors were sampled from a human donor in a cohort sampled during active COVID-19. The conserved cysteine and the conserved F or W are not part of the CDR3 here.

V gene	CDR3 protein
TRBV15	ATSKGQRNNEQF
TRBV5-1	ASSLGSSGTDTQY
TRBV4-2	ASSQEGGTDTQY
TRBV18	ASSPALPPAGSYEQY
TRBV5-1	ASSLGDRVYNEQF
TRBV19	ASSIVLASAYNEQF
TRBV19	ASSKGQAYEQY
TRBV25-1	ASSKGGDGEQY
TRBV6-5	ASLSSGGLTDTQY
TRBV6-2/TRBV6-3	ASSLENSGGERDTQY
TRBV6-4	ASSVLPGFWYGYT
TRBV20-1	SASLAGNYEQY
TRBV5-1	ASSGVPGGETQY
TRBV7-9	ASSAGTEAF
TRBV29-1	SVFPESGAAYNEQF
TRBV18	ASSPDRFETQY
TRBV18	ASSIQGATSTDTQY
TRBV6-6	ASSTVGRGGGYT
TRBV7-6	ASSLPSNHEQY
TRBV7-9	ASSPGDTNLYWDSPLH
TRBV19	ASSTGTGAHGEQF
TRBV18	ASSPAGADSNQPQH
TRBV7-8	ASSLGRPGQGLYEQY
TRBV7-9	ASSLYVGASRNEKLF
TRBV12-5	ASGSSGGATGELF
TRBV7-9	ASSLDPGSYEQY
TRBV30	AWADRSSPLH
TRBV23-1	ASRPQGAADTGELF
TRBV11-3	ASSSVTGELF
TRBV7-9	ASSLGLAALSTDTQY
TRBV10-3	AISGTGEAF
TRBV10-2	ASSEYRFPTSAQETQY
TRBV7-2	ASSAGQNSNQPQH
TRBV7-3	ASSLMGGTEAF
TRBV2	ASRARPSTDTQY
TRBV7-2	ASSFKTGLAGGASYEQY
TRBV3-1/TRBV3-2	ASSQGLAAREKLF
TRBV7-3	ASSPGTSGRVQETQY
TRBV5-4	ASSLSSRNEKLF
TRBV10-3	ATRAGSTDTQY
TRBV27	ASSLSARGGLVTEAF
TRBV3-1/TRBV3-2	ASSAGPNYGYT
TRBV4-3	ASSQGDRTNTEAF
TRBV11-3	ASSSRPLTGTRAKNIQY
TRBV25-1	ASTRGTGGYEQY
TRBV7-2	ASSVSRTDTQY
TRBV7-2	ASLEPGQGAHEQY
TRBV5-1	ASSLTGAAEELF
TRBV19	ASSVQTEYEQY
TRBV3-1/TRBV3-2	ASSQVLYYEQY
TRBV5-1	ASSFDSMNTEAF
TRBV15	ATSRDRGRQETQY
TRBV3-1/TRBV3-2	ASSQVSRTVYEQY